The 26 T cell receptor beta chains listed next were all sequenced from one sample in a study of shared clonotypes between healthy human individuals. The table came from immunoSEQ multiplex PCR; TCRdb's copy has only in-frame clones and leaves some out. Of about half a million clones in the sample, 79% were seen once. The sample taken for sequencing was PBMCs. Receptors were obtained from a woman in her thirties or forties in good health. Some clones in this sample may be carry-over from other donors' samples.

This chain connects TRBV30 to TRBJ2-3; 7 bases are shared with TRBD2. The CDR3 runs 13 residues. From germline, CDR1 is GTSNPN and CDR2 SVGIG (reference sequence). The junction had 4 bases not matched to a gene; V was cut back by 1 base and J by 6 bases. CDR3 DNA: TGTGCCTGGAGTGGGGGGGGAGCGGATACGCAGTATTTT. This encodes CAWSGGGADTQYF.

V gene TRBV27 combines with J gene TRBJ1-2; a possible D gene is TRBD1 (6 bases). Germline V gives CDR1 MNHEY, CDR2 SMNVEV (reference sequence). This CDR3 spans 14 amino acids. Deletions cut 5 bases from V and 4 bases from J, with 14 bases between. CDR3 coding DNA: TGTGCCAGCAGTCCCCCGGACAGCTTCTATGGCTACACCTTC. Its protein product is CASSPPDSFYGYTF.

The J gene is TRBJ1-1, the V gene TRBV19, with TRBD1 identical over 7 bases. This CDR3 contains 13 residues. The germline gives CDR1 LNHDA, CDR2 SQIVND (reference sequence). The V and J ends lost 7 bases and 3 bases, in that order; junction bases with no gene match: 5. Here the CDR3 DNA reads TGTGCCAGTACAGACAGGGCCTACACTGAAGCTTTCTTT. This gives the protein CASTDRAYTEAFF.

This clone is a singleton in its sample. The rearrangement uses TRBV7-8 and TRBJ2-4; a possible D gene is TRBD2 (5 bases). Germline CDR1 reads SGHVS; CDR2 reads FQNEAQ. Trimming removed 5 bases at V and 4 bases at J, with 15 bases between. The CDR3 runs to 15 residues. The DNA for the CDR3 is TGTGCCAGCAGCCGACGGACTGGGTCGAAAAACATTCAGTACTTC. Encoded protein: CASSRRTGSKNIQYF.

This rearrangement joins TRBV10-1 to TRBJ1-2; 8 bases match TRBD1. The CDR3 loop spans 19 amino acids. Germline-derived CDR1 and CDR2 are WNHNN and SYGVQD (reference sequence). V was clipped by 2 bases and J by 0 bases; unmatched bases: 14. The CDR3 sequence: CASSERWPTGGLANYGYTF. DNA of the CDR3: TGCGCCAGCAGTGAGCGTTGGCCAACAGGGGGGTTGGCTAACTATGGCTACACCTTC.

This rearrangement joins TRBV15 to TRBJ2-7; either TRBD1 or TRBD2 may supply D (5 bases each). Germline V lookup: CDR1 LNHNV, CDR2 YYDKDF (reference sequence). V lost 0 bases and J 1 base, leaving 10 bases between the germline ends. The CDR3 covers 15 residues. CDR3 residues: CATSREPGASYEQYF. DNA of the CDR3: TGTGCCACCAGCAGAGAACCCGGGGCTTCCTACGAGCAGTACTTC.

For this clone: The junction shows a germline mismatch at one end, possibly a read error. The genes are TRBV4-2 and TRBJ2-3; D possibly corresponds to TRBD2 (6 bases). Germline assignment: CDR1 LGHNA and CDR2 YNFKEQ. CDR3 length: 17 amino acids. CDR3 coding DNA: TGTGCCAGCAGTCGAGCCCTTGGCGGGATAAACACAGGTACGCAGTATTTT. Protein product: CASSRALGGINTGTQYF.

The chain links TRBV9 to TRBJ2-1; D possibly corresponds to TRBD2 (6 bases). CDR1 SGDLS and CDR2 YYNGEE come from the germline V gene. The CDR3 totals 15 residues. V dropped 0 bases and J dropped 5 bases, with 12 bases sitting between them. CDR3 protein: CASSVAGGANNEQFF. The CDR3 bases are TGTGCCAGCAGCGTAGCTGGAGGGGCTAACAATGAGCAGTTCTTC.

The chain is built from TRBV5-1 and TRBJ2-1, with 11 bases matching TRBD2. CDR1 SGHRS and CDR2 YFSETQ come from the germline V gene. The ends lost 0 bases at V and 7 bases at J; junction bases unmatched: 3. This CDR3 is 15 amino acids long. The CDR3 protein is CASSLVAGGSNEQFF. CDR3 nucleotides: TGCGCCAGCAGCTTGGTAGCGGGAGGGTCGAATGAGCAGTTCTTC.

The chain joins TRBV5-1 to TRBJ2-3, with 12 bases matching TRBD1. The V and J ends lost 4 bases and 5 bases, in that order; junction bases with no gene match: 5. The germline gives CDR1 SGHRS, CDR2 YFSETQ. The CDR3 has 15 amino acids. DNA of the CDR3: TGCGCCAGCAGCCACCGGGACAGGGGGCAAGATACGCAGTATTTT. The encoded protein is CASSHRDRGQDTQYF.

V gene TRBV10-3 combines with J gene TRBJ1-6; unclear D gene. Between the trimmed V and J ends, which lost 6 bases and 5 bases, there was a span of 11 bases. Germline CDR1 is ENHRY and CDR2 is SYGVKD. CDR3 size: 14 residues. This CDR3 is CAIRRLGDNSPLHF. Written as DNA, the CDR3 is TGTGCCATCAGGCGACTGGGAGATAATTCACCCCTCCACTTT.

The chain has TRBV5-5 and TRBJ2-2; D might be TRBD1 (5 bases). The CDR3 covers 17 residues. The V gene's germline CDR1 is SGHKS and CDR2 YYEKEE (reference sequence). Trimming pared 4 bases from V and 3 bases from J, leaving 19 bases between. The CDR3 DNA is TGTGCCAGCAGCATGGGGCCCAGGGATCTTGACACCGGGGAGCTGTTTTTT. Protein: CASSMGPRDLDTGELFF.

The V and J genes are TRBV7-2 and TRBJ2-5; D unresolved. The length of the CDR3 is 12 residues. V was trimmed by 2 bases and J by 5 bases, leaving 6 bases between them. Per germline, CDR1 SGHTA and CDR2 FQGNSA. CDR3 DNA: TGTGCCAGCAGCTTACCTTTTGAGACCCAGTACTTC. Translating it yields CASSLPFETQYF.

This clone was detected only once. The chain is built from TRBV10-1 and TRBJ2-7; maybe TRBD1 (6 bases). Trimming took off 8 bases at V and 3 bases at J, with 17 bases between the two ends. Per the germline V gene, CDR1 is WNHNN and CDR2 is SYGVQD (reference sequence). This CDR3 is 14 amino acids long. The CDR3 is CASGTPGGLYEQYF. CDR3 nucleotide sequence: TGCGCCAGCGGGACACCCGGAGGCCTCTACGAGCAGTACTTC.

J is TRBJ2-7 and V is TRBV11-2; D possibly corresponds to TRBD1 (5 bases). The V end lost 6 bases, the J end lost 0 bases, and 9 bases lay between the germline ends. This CDR3 has 13 residues. Germline CDR1 SGHAT, CDR2 FQNNGV. The CDR3: CASRPTGSYEQYF. The DNA of the CDR3 is TGTGCCAGCAGACCAACAGGCTCCTACGAGCAGTACTTC.

The rearrangement joins TRBV11-3 to TRBJ2-7; a weak D match, TRBD1 (6 bases). This CDR3 has 13 amino acids. The ends were cut back, 3 bases at V and 7 bases at J, with 13 bases in the middle. Germline-derived CDR1 and CDR2 are SGHNT and YENEEA. This CDR3 reads CASSFQGSGEQYF. The CDR3 DNA is TGTGCCAGCAGCTTCCAGGGGTCGGGGGAGCAGTACTTC. The full variable domain, its missing parts supplied by reference TRBV11-3 and TRBJ2-7, is EAGVVQSPRYKIIEKKQPVAFWCNPISGHNTLYWYLQNLGQGPELLIRYENEEAVDDSQLPKDRFSAERLKGVDSTLKIQPAELGDSAVYLCASSFQGSGEQYFGPGTRLTVT.

The chain combines TRBV5-4 with TRBJ2-7, with D maybe TRBD2 (6 bases). This CDR3 region has 15 residues. Trimming took off 3 bases at V and 2 bases at J, with 15 bases between the two ends. Germline V gene lookup returns CDR1 SGHNT and CDR2 YYREEE (reference sequence). The CDR3 region is CASSSHPGEAYEQYF. CDR3 nucleotide sequence: TGTGCCAGCAGCTCCCATCCGGGGGAAGCCTACGAGCAGTACTTC.

In DNA, the CDR3 is TGTGCCAGCAGCGATTTAGTCGGTGCTACTAGCACAGATACGCAGTATTTT. Its protein is CASSDLVGATSTDTQYF. The chain recombines TRBV11-3 with TRBJ2-3; D is uncertain. The CDR3 runs to 17 residues. The V end lost 5 bases, the J end lost 0 bases, and 18 bases lay between the germline ends. Looked up from germline, CDR1 is SGHNT and CDR2 is YENEEA. The variable domain in full, completed from reference TRBV11-3 and TRBJ2-3, reads EAGVVQSPRYKIIEKKQPVAFWCNPISGHNTLYWYLQNLGQGPELLIRYENEEAVDDSQLPKDRFSAERLKGVDSTLKIQPAELGDSAVYLCASSDLVGATSTDTQYFGPGTRLTVL.

This clone was counted many times. V and J are TRBV27 and TRBJ1-1; D remains unclear. V lost 2 bases to trimming and J lost 3 bases, with 13 bases between them. Germline lookup yields CDR1 MNHEY and CDR2 SMNVEV (reference sequence). The CDR3 loop spans 15 amino acids. The CDR3 spells CASSLNAEGDTEAFF. The CDR3 nucleotides read TGTGCCAGCAGTTTAAACGCAGAAGGAGACACTGAAGCTTTCTTT.

J is TRBJ2-3 and V is TRBV6-6, with a weak D call TRBD2 (7 bases). The CDR3 has 14 amino acids. Trimming stripped 6 bases from V and 5 bases from J, with 15 bases between. The germline CDR1 and CDR2 sequences are MNHNY and SVGAGI (reference sequence). The CDR3 sequence: CASRGGGGVDTQYF. CDR3 nucleotide sequence: TGTGCCAGCAGAGGGGGGGGAGGGGTAGATACGCAGTATTTT.

The chain has TRBV2 and TRBJ2-7; D possibly matches TRBD1 or TRBD2 (6 bases each). Germline lookup yields CDR1 SNHLY and CDR2 FYNNEI. The length of the CDR3 is 16 residues. Written as DNA, the CDR3 is TGTGTCACCCACGGGGGCCGAGCGGTAAGGGTCCACGAGCAGTACTTC. It codes for CVTHGGRAVRVHEQYF.

The chain is built from TRBV15 and TRBJ2-1; maybe TRBD2 (6 bases). V gave up 3 bases and J gave up 0 bases, with 12 bases separating them. The CDR3 covers 16 residues. From germline, CDR1 is LNHNV and CDR2 YYDKDF (reference sequence). The DNA for the CDR3 is TGTGCCACCAGCAGGGGGGACTTGAGCTCCTACAATGAGCAGTTCTTC. Translation: CATSRGDLSSYNEQFF.

The chain combines TRBV5-8 with TRBJ2-3, with 13 bases identical to TRBD2. CDR3 length: 13 amino acids. After removal of 9 bases from V and 6 bases from J, the junction contained 4 bases not matched to a gene. Germline CDR1 is SGHTS and CDR2 is YDEGEE. The CDR3 sequence is CATTSGRRDTQYF. The DNA for the CDR3 is TGTGCCACGACTAGCGGGAGGAGGGATACGCAGTATTTT. Looking up the rest from reference TRBV5-8 and TRBJ2-3 gives the full variable domain: EAGVTQSPTHLIKTRGQQATLRCSPISGHTSVYWYQQALGLGLQFLLWYDEGEERNRGNFPPRFSGRQFPNYSSELNVNALELEDSALYLCATTSGRRDTQYFGPGTRLTVL.

This clone came up once. The chain joins TRBV28 to TRBJ2-7, with TRBD2 identical over 10 bases. This CDR3 is 14 amino acids long. After removal of 3 bases from V and 3 bases from J, the junction contained 2 bases not matched to a gene. Germline CDR1 reads MDHEN; CDR2 reads SYDVKM. This CDR3 reads CASSFLAGVYEQYF. In nucleotides, the CDR3 is TGTGCCAGCAGTTTCCTAGCGGGAGTCTACGAGCAGTACTTC.

The chain combines TRBV19 with TRBJ2-5; D gene ambiguous. Germline V gives CDR1 LNHDA, CDR2 SQIVND (reference sequence). The CDR3 totals 13 residues. Trimming left V 7 bases short and J 0 bases short, with 9 bases between. The CDR3 here is CASMGMYQETQYF. For the CDR3, the DNA is TGTGCCAGTATGGGGATGTACCAAGAGACCCAGTACTTC.

The chain carries TRBV10-3 and TRBJ2-5; 9 nucleotides match TRBD1. The V segment lost 10 bases and the J segment 9 bases; nucleotides outside the gene matches: 6. Germline CDR1 reads ENHRY; CDR2 reads SYGVKD. The CDR3 is 11 residues long. DNA for the CDR3: TGTGCCACTCGACAGGGGGGGTCCCAGTACTTC. This translates into CATRQGGSQYF.